What follows are 24 T cell receptor beta chains derived from one specimen sequenced in a study of T cells in Graves' hyperthyroidism and ophthalmopathy. It was RNA transcripts that yielded the amplified TCR beta CDR3 regions. Using the HTBI primer set, a first-round RT-PCR was run on the TCR CDR3. In TCRdb, the multiplex PCR reads were re-called with MiXCR into one record per CDR3 protein. The sample lists hundreds of thousands of distinct CDR3 sequences, approximately 40% occurring once. The sequenced sample consisted of blood. All receptors come from a middle-aged woman with Graves' hyperthyroidism.

The chain links TRBV10-1 to TRBJ2-5, with TRBD2 as a possible D gene (6 bases). Deletions cut 0 bases from V and 7 bases from J, with 9 bases between. Germline V lookup: CDR1 WNHNN, CDR2 SYGVQD (reference sequence). This CDR3 has 13 amino acids. CDR3 protein: CASSESGRGTQYF. The DNA for the CDR3 is TGCGCCAGCAGTGAGTCGGGGCGGGGGACCCAGTACTTC.

A few counts support this clonotype. The V and J genes are TRBV7-9 and TRBJ1-1; no reliable D call. Per germline, CDR1 SEHNR and CDR2 FQNEAQ (reference sequence). The CDR3 spans 16 residues. V was clipped by 6 bases and J by 4 bases, with 21 bases between them. This CDR3 is CASSYPSRLSPTEAFF. Written as DNA, the CDR3 is TGTGCCAGCAGTTACCCGTCCAGGCTGTCCCCCACTGAAGCTTTCTTT.

The chain's CDR3 is CASSLVGTDNQPQHF. The CDR3 nucleotides are TGTGCCAGCAGTTTAGTGGGGACAGACAATCAGCCCCAGCATTTT. The chain uses TRBV2 and TRBJ1-5, with TRBD1 matching 7 bases. Germline CDR1 is SNHLY and CDR2 is FYNNEI. This CDR3 spans 15 amino acids. V was pared by 5 bases and J by 3 bases, with 7 bases of the junction left unmatched.

V usage is TRBV2 and J usage is TRBJ2-7, with 11 positions matching TRBD1. The CDR3 has 12 residues. With 10 bases clipped from V and 5 bases from J, the junction kept 4 bases outside the gene matches. Germline lookup yields CDR1 SNHLY and CDR2 FYNNEI. The CDR3 sequence is CATGQGDHEQYF. DNA of the CDR3: TGTGCCACGGGACAGGGGGATCACGAGCAGTACTTC.

This clonotype has only a few counts. The chain combines TRBV2 with TRBJ2-2; 8 nucleotides agree with TRBD1. In germline, CDR1 is SNHLY, CDR2 FYNNEI. CDR3 length: 14 amino acids. V dropped 6 bases and J dropped 5; count of bases not matched to a gene: 5. CDR3 in amino acids: CASRVRTGTGELFF. The CDR3 DNA reads TGTGCCAGCAGGGTCAGGACAGGGACCGGGGAGCTGTTTTTT.

The chain joins TRBV10-3 to TRBJ1-2, with a tentative D call TRBD1 (5 bases). The V gene's germline CDR1 is ENHRY and CDR2 SYGVKD. The CDR3 has 12 residues. The V and J ends lost 9 bases and 8 bases respectively, with 16 bases between them. CDR3 in DNA: TGTGCCATAATGGGGGGGACTAGCGGCTACACCTTC. It yields the protein CAIMGGTSGYTF.

The gene calls are TRBV13 and TRBJ1-1, with D perhaps TRBD1 (6 bases). Per germline, CDR1 PRHDT and CDR2 FYEKMQ (reference sequence). The CDR3 sequence is 15 residues long. The V end lost 0 bases, the J end lost 5 bases, and 13 bases lay between the germline ends. In DNA form, the CDR3 reads TGTGCCAGCAGCTTAGGCGGGGGGGGCCGGACTGAAGCTTTCTTT. This translates into CASSLGGGGRTEAFF.

This clonotype was counted ten times or more. This sequence joins TRBV3-1 and TRBJ2-7; D call uncertain. Trimming pared 0 bases from V and 1 base from J, leaving 7 bases between. In germline, CDR1 is LGHDT, CDR2 YNNKEL (reference sequence). The CDR3 extends over 14 amino acids. Here the CDR3 DNA reads TGTGCCAGCAGCCAAGATCCAGGATCCTACGAGCAGTACTTC. Amino acid sequence: CASSQDPGSYEQYF.

This clonotype was seen a few times. J is TRBJ1-2 and V is TRBV7-8; D perhaps matches TRBD1 (5 bases). With 8 bases removed from V and 3 bases from J, the gap between germline ends came to 22 bases. Germline CDR1 reads SGHVS; CDR2 reads FQNEAQ. This CDR3 is 16 amino acids long. The CDR3 protein is CASSPPFSSTDYGYTF. CDR3 in DNA: TGTGCCAGCTCACCTCCATTCAGTTCGACAGACTATGGCTACACCTTC. Supplemented by reference TRBV7-8 and TRBJ1-2, the full variable domain reads GAGVSQSPRYKVAKRGQDVALRCDPISGHVSLFWYQQALGQGPEFLTYFQNEAQLDKSGLPSDRFFAERPEGSVSTLKIQRTQQEDSAVYLCASSPPFSSTDYGYTFGSGTRLTVV.

There are many counts of this clonotype. CDR3 sequence: CATSDWDRVRGNYGYTF. In DNA, the CDR3 is TGTGCCACCAGTGATTGGGACAGGGTAAGGGGGAACTATGGCTACACCTTC. This rearrangement joins TRBV24-1 to TRBJ1-2; 9 nucleotides match TRBD1. Unmatched junction bases numbered 8, after V lost 2 bases and J lost 2 bases. Germline V gene sequence: CDR1 KGHDR, CDR2 SFDVKD. The CDR3 extends over 17 amino acids.

This clonotype appeared a few times. J is TRBJ2-2 and V is TRBV6-5; D gene ambiguous. The ends were cut back, 2 bases at V and 7 bases at J, with 5 bases in the middle. CDR3 length: 12 amino acids. Germline CDR1 reads MNHEY; CDR2 reads SVGAGI. The CDR3 region has the DNA TGTGCCAGCAGTTACGGGGTCGGGGAGCTGTTTTTT. Its protein is CASSYGVGELFF.

This clonotype was observed a handful of times. V and J are TRBV5-6 and TRBJ1-2; D ambiguous. Between the trimmed V and J ends, which lost 0 bases and 4 bases, there was a span of 10 bases. Germline CDR1 SGHDT, CDR2 YYEEEE. CDR3 length equals 14 residues. The CDR3 reads CASSLAQPIYGYTF. DNA for the CDR3: TGTGCCAGCAGCTTGGCCCAGCCTATCTATGGCTACACCTTC. Variable domain in full (rest from reference TRBV5-6 and TRBJ1-2): DAGVTQSPTHLIKTRGQQVTLRCSPKSGHDTVSWYQQALGQGPQFIFQYYEEEERQRGNFPDRFSGHQFPNYSSELNVNALLLGDSALYLCASSLAQPIYGYTFGSGTRLTVV.

This clonotype came up many times. The chain has TRBV6-5 and TRBJ2-7; no clear D gene. The V gene lost 8 bases and the J gene lost 5 bases, with 19 bases spanning the gap. The germline CDR1 and CDR2 sequences are MNHEY and SVGAGI. The CDR3 length is 14 residues. The CDR3 region has the DNA TGTGCCAGCGGCGGTGGGAACAGCTTCGACGAGCAGTACTTC. Translated: CASGGGNSFDEQYF.

V is TRBV5-6 and J is TRBJ1-2, with D unresolved. Trimming stripped 4 bases from V and 8 bases from J, with 12 bases between. Germline lookup yields CDR1 SGHDT and CDR2 YYEEEE. The CDR3 loop spans 12 amino acids. Here the CDR3 reads CASSQDDRGYTF. CDR3 DNA sequence: TGTGCCAGCAGCCAAGACGACCGAGGCTACACCTTC.

This clonotype was found many times. This chain uses TRBV19 with TRBJ2-7, with unresolved D. Trimming removed 3 bases from V and 4 bases from J, with 10 bases in between. The CDR3 totals 13 residues. The germline V gene encodes CDR1 LNHDA and CDR2 SQIVND (reference sequence). In DNA, the CDR3 is TGTGCCAGTAGTATGTCCCCTCAGTACGAGCAGTACTTC. This gives the protein CASSMSPQYEQYF. Looking up the rest from reference TRBV19 and TRBJ2-7 gives the full variable domain: DGGITQSPKYLFRKEGQNVTLSCEQNLNHDAMYWYRQDPGQGLRLIYYSQIVNDFQKGDIAEGYSVSREKKESFPLTVTSAQKNPTAFYLCASSMSPQYEQYFGPGTRLTVT.

This clonotype was counted a few times. A much larger clone lies one base from this, so it may be a read error. J is TRBJ1-2 and V is TRBV15, with D possibly matching TRBD1 (5 bases). Germline V lookup: CDR1 LNHNV, CDR2 YYDKDF (reference sequence). The CDR3 length is 13 residues. Trimming shortened V by 5 bases and J by 8 bases, and 15 bases separated the two germline ends. DNA of the CDR3: TGTGCCACCAGCCCCTGGACAAGGAAGGGCTACACCTTC. It yields the protein CATSPWTRKGYTF. Full variable domain (outside the CDR3, taken from reference TRBV15 and TRBJ1-2): DAMVIQNPRYQVTQFGKPVTLSCSQTLNHNVMYWYQQKSSQAPKLLFHYYDKDFNNEADTPDNFQSRRPNTSFCFLDIRSPGLGDTAMYLCATSPWTRKGYTFGSGTRLTVV.

This clonotype was found many times. This sequence joins TRBV9 and TRBJ2-7; 7 nucleotides align to TRBD2. V lost 2 bases and J lost 2; bases outside the gene matches: 4. Per the germline V gene, CDR1 is SGDLS and CDR2 is YYNGEE. CDR3 length equals 14 residues. CDR3 coding DNA: TGTGCCAGCAGCGTCCGGGGGGAGACCTACGAGCAGTACTTC. It codes for CASSVRGETYEQYF.

In this sample, this clonotype turned up many times. A junction end diverges from the germline sequence, so it may reflect a read error. The chain has TRBV4-3 and TRBJ1-3, with unresolved D. Looked up from germline, CDR1 is LGHNA and CDR2 is YSLEER. The CDR3 is 13 residues long. The CDR3 DNA reads as TGTGCCAGCAGCCAAGGCTCTGGAAACACCATATATTTT. It encodes CASSQGSGNTIYF.

The chain has TRBV10-3 and TRBJ1-4, with D maybe TRBD1 (5 bases). There are 14 residues in the CDR3. Between the trimmed V and J ends, which lost 0 bases and 7 bases, there was a span of 9 bases. CDR1 is ENHRY, CDR2 SYGVKD, per germline. The CDR3 protein is CAISESTGGEKLFF. In nucleotides, the CDR3 is TGTGCCATCAGTGAGTCGACGGGGGGTGAAAAACTGTTTTTT.

Regarding this clonotype: A much larger clone is a single base away; this may be a read error. This chain links TRBV10-3 with TRBJ1-5, with 7 bases aligning to TRBD1. The CDR3 contains 16 residues. V trimming: 5 bases; J trimming: 2 bases; junction bases outside the gene matches: 9. Germline values: CDR1 ENHRY, CDR2 SYGVKD. The CDR3 protein is CAISNRQGVGNQPQHF. The DNA of the CDR3 is TGTGCCATCAGTAATCGACAGGGTGTGGGCAATCAGCCCCAGCATTTT.

The rearrangement links TRBV20-1 to TRBJ2-5, with a weak D call TRBD2 (6 bases). The CDR3 runs 15 residues. The germline V gene encodes CDR1 DFQATT and CDR2 SNEGSKA (reference sequence). V lost 0 bases, J lost 2 bases, and 13 bases lay in between. CDR3 sequence: CSARDVGSGQETQYF. The CDR3 bases are TGCAGTGCTAGAGATGTTGGTAGCGGACAAGAGACCCAGTACTTC.

The chain joins TRBV15 to TRBJ1-2; 8 nucleotides agree with TRBD1. With V trimmed by 3 bases and J by 4 bases, 7 bases remained unmatched. The CDR3 is made up of 15 amino acids. Germline CDR1 LNHNV, CDR2 YYDKDF (reference sequence). CDR3 loop: CATSSSQGATYGYTF. In DNA, the CDR3 is TGTGCCACCAGCAGCTCTCAGGGGGCGACCTATGGCTACACCTTC.

V is TRBV6-1 and J is TRBJ1-1, with D tentatively TRBD1 (5 bases). Germline CDR1 reads MNHNS; CDR2 reads SASEGT. The CDR3 totals 14 residues. V lost 7 bases and J 6 bases, leaving 18 bases between the germline ends. The CDR3 nucleotides read TGTGCCAGCACCCCGGGACTCTCGGGACCTGAAGCTTTCTTT. The encoded protein is CASTPGLSGPEAFF.

This clonotype has ten or more counts. The gene calls are TRBV6-5 and TRBJ2-6, with D hard to call. CDR1 MNHEY and CDR2 SVGAGI come from the germline V gene. Trimming left V 6 bases short and J 4 bases short, with 10 bases between. The CDR3 has 14 residues. The CDR3 nucleotides are TGTGCCAGCAGAAAGGATGTAGGGGCCAACGTCCTGACTTTC. Protein sequence: CASRKDVGANVLTF.